Shown below are 19 T cell receptor beta chains from a single sample sequenced in a study of CD8 T cells in ankylosing spondylitis. Via MiXCR, TCRdb re-called the 5' RACE reads, giving one row per CDR3 protein. The data contain 300,000 to 350,000 distinct CDR3 sequences, 11% of them singletons. Sequencing used blood, either unsorted or a sorted T cell fraction (not recorded which). These receptors originate from a female donor with ankylosing spondylitis or in good health (not recorded which).

This clonotype was counted many times. The V and J genes are TRBV6-1 and TRBJ2-3; TRBD2 is a possible D gene (6 bases). Trimming took off 2 bases at V and 0 bases at J, with 12 bases between the two ends. CDR1 MNHNS and CDR2 SASEGT come from the germline V gene. The CDR3 is made up of 16 amino acids. Here the CDR3 reads CASSERAGPSTDTQYF. In DNA form, the CDR3 reads TGTGCCAGCAGTGAACGGGCGGGACCCAGCACAGATACGCAGTATTTT.

In this sample, this clonotype turned up many times. This rearrangement joins TRBV15 to TRBJ2-4; D remains unclear. The CDR3 is made up of 13 amino acids. Germline loops: CDR1 LNHNV, CDR2 YYDKDF (reference sequence). V was shortened by 1 base and J by 10 bases, with 11 bases between the two germline ends. The CDR3 DNA reads as TGTGCCACCAGCAGAGGAGACCCCAGGATTCAGTACTTC. Protein product: CATSRGDPRIQYF.

The table lists this clonotype with many counts. The chain links TRBV12-3 or TRBV12-4 to TRBJ2-7, with 7 nucleotides matching TRBD1. This CDR3 region has 12 residues. Trimming took 3 bases from V and 6 from J; bases not matched to a gene: 2. Here the CDR3 DNA reads TGTGCCAGCAGTTTTGACAGGGTCGAGCAGTACTTC. Amino acids: CASSFDRVEQYF.

This clonotype was counted at least ten times. This chain connects TRBV27 to TRBJ2-2; 12 nucleotides line up with TRBD2. This CDR3 is built from 16 residues. CDR1 is MNHEY, CDR2 SMNVEV, per germline (reference sequence). V lost 10 bases to trimming and J lost 5 bases; unmatched junction nucleotides: 11. The CDR3 sequence: CAIASTSGSYTGELFF. The CDR3 bases are TGTGCCATCGCCTCGACTAGCGGGAGCTATACCGGGGAGCTGTTTTTT.

This clonotype was seen a handful of times. The chain carries TRBV20-1 and TRBJ1-5, with 8 bases aligning to TRBD1. J was trimmed by 6 bases and V by 3 bases; bases with no gene match: 25. This CDR3 has 20 amino acids. Per the germline V gene, CDR1 is DFQATT and CDR2 is SNEGSKA (reference sequence). The DNA for the CDR3 is TGCAGTGCTAGTCCCGCCGGACAGGGACGAGGTCTTCGGTTTGGTCAGCCCCAGCATTTT. As protein: CSASPAGQGRGLRFGQPQHF.

The chain recombines TRBV25-1 with TRBJ1-4; D gene ambiguous. This CDR3 contains 13 residues. With 6 bases removed from V and 8 bases from J, the gap between germline ends came to 13 bases. Germline CDR1 is MGHDK and CDR2 is SYGVNS. The CDR3, as DNA: TGTGCCAGCAGCGGAATTTCTCGGGAAAAACTGTTTTTT. Protein sequence: CASSGISREKLFF.

This clonotype was counted at least ten times. The rearrangement links TRBV6-1 to TRBJ2-2; TRBD2 might be the D (5 bases). The CDR3 runs to 15 residues. The ends were cut back, 7 bases at V and 4 bases at J, with 16 bases in the middle. Germline-derived CDR1 and CDR2 are MNHNS and SASEGT. The CDR3 spells CASTWGADFTGELFF. CDR3 DNA sequence: TGTGCCAGCACCTGGGGAGCGGACTTCACCGGGGAGCTGTTTTTT.

There are many counts of this clonotype. CDR3 nucleotide sequence: TGCGCCAGCAGCTTGGGGGGGATGAGCTCCTACGAGCAGTACTTC. It is translated as CASSLGGMSSYEQYF. The chain carries TRBV5-1 and TRBJ2-7, with D perhaps being TRBD1 or TRBD2 (5 bases each). The CDR3 has 15 amino acids. V was cut by 0 bases and J by 0 bases, with 10 bases left in between. Germline values: CDR1 SGHRS, CDR2 YFSETQ.

This clonotype occurred many times. The rearrangement joins TRBV5-1 to TRBJ1-2, with D unclear. The ends were cut back, 0 bases at V and 5 bases at J, with 11 bases in the middle. Per germline, CDR1 SGHRS and CDR2 YFSETQ. CDR3 length equals 14 residues. This CDR3 is CASSLASDPYGYTF. CDR3 bases: TGCGCCAGCAGCTTGGCGTCAGACCCATATGGCTACACCTTC.

This clonotype was found many times. The genes are TRBV6-5 and TRBJ2-7; D is uncertain. V dropped 6 bases and J dropped 4 bases, with 1 base sitting between them. The CDR3 is 9 residues long. Germline V gene sequence: CDR1 MNHEY, CDR2 SVGAGI. CDR3 region: CASRYEQYF. The CDR3 DNA sequence: TGTGCCAGCAGATACGAGCAGTACTTC.

This clonotype was seen a few times. This chain uses TRBV5-1 with TRBJ2-3; D uncertain. V was cut by 2 bases and J by 1 base, with 14 bases left in between. Germline CDR1 and CDR2: SGHRS and YFSETQ. CDR3 size: 16 residues. The CDR3 here is CASSFGIPQRTDTQYF. DNA of the CDR3: TGCGCCAGCAGCTTTGGCATCCCCCAACGCACAGATACGCAGTATTTT.

This clonotype was detected many times. The chain uses TRBV6-5 and TRBJ1-1; D may be TRBD1 (5 bases). The CDR3 length is 15 residues. Germline CDR1 is MNHEY and CDR2 is SVGAGI. V shed 0 bases and J shed 1 base, with 9 bases lying between them. CDR3 sequence reads: CASSYSGARNTEAFF. The CDR3 DNA is TGTGCCAGCAGTTACTCTGGGGCCCGGAACACTGAAGCTTTCTTT.

This clonotype was found many times. V usage is TRBV20-1 and J usage is TRBJ2-7, with 10 bases aligning to TRBD2. Trimming cost V 1 base and J 4 bases; bases outside gene matches: 7. In germline, CDR1 is DFQATT, CDR2 SNEGSKA (reference sequence). The CDR3 runs to 15 residues. The CDR3 DNA follows: TGCAGTGCTAGAGGGCTAGCGGGAGATCGGTACGAGCAGTACTTC. Its protein is CSARGLAGDRYEQYF.

V usage is TRBV10-2 and J usage is TRBJ2-7, with D possibly TRBD1 on 6 matching bases. Germline assignment: CDR1 WSHSY and CDR2 SAAADI. The CDR3 contains 16 residues. V lost 6 bases to trimming and J lost 3 bases, with 21 bases between them. The CDR3 sequence: CASSFSRRGELYEQYF. The CDR3 DNA reads TGCGCCAGCAGCTTTTCCCGCAGGGGCGAACTCTACGAGCAGTACTTC.

V usage is TRBV5-1 and J usage is TRBJ1-2; possible D gene TRBD1, 6 bases. The CDR3 spans 15 residues. The ends were cut back, 4 bases at V and 2 bases at J, with 15 bases in the middle. In germline, CDR1 is SGHRS, CDR2 YFSETQ. Here the CDR3 DNA reads TGCGCCAGCAGCAGGGGGACATCTGAAAACTATGGCTACACCTTC. Amino acids: CASSRGTSENYGYTF.

This chain uses TRBV5-6 with TRBJ2-1, with 13 bases that match TRBD2. The germline V gene encodes CDR1 SGHDT and CDR2 YYEEEE. V lost 1 base, J lost 3 bases, and 4 bases stayed unmatched. The CDR3 is made up of 17 amino acids. This CDR3 is CASSLLRLAGGYNEQFF. The CDR3 nucleotides are TGTGCCAGCAGCTTGCTACGACTAGCGGGAGGCTACAATGAGCAGTTCTTC.

This clonotype was recorded a few times. An end of the junction differs from the germline gene, which may be a read error. The rearrangement uses TRBV29-1 and TRBJ1-3; 11 bases map to TRBD1. The CDR3 sequence is 12 residues long. Germline CDR1 reads SQVTM; CDR2 reads ANQGSEA. The CDR3 sequence is CSVEGQGATIYF. The CDR3, as DNA: TGCAGCGTCGAAGGACAGGGGGCCACCATATATTTT.

This clonotype was recorded at least ten times. The CDR3 sequence: CASRSAGYEQFF. For the CDR3, the DNA is TGTGCCAGCAGGTCCGCTGGGTACGAGCAGTTCTTC. This chain connects TRBV12-3 or TRBV12-4 to TRBJ2-1; D gene unclear. The V end lost 6 bases, the J end lost 10 bases, and 13 bases lay between the germline ends. The CDR3 consists of 12 residues.

This clonotype came up many times. The chain combines TRBV7-8 with TRBJ1-5; D gene ambiguous. Germline V gene lookup returns CDR1 SGHVS and CDR2 FQNEAQ. V was cut by 3 bases and J by 5 bases, with 11 bases left in between. The CDR3 extends over 14 amino acids. The CDR3 nucleotides are TGTGCCAGCAGCTTCGGCGGTTACGATCAGCCCCAGCATTTT. Its protein is CASSFGGYDQPQHF. The variable domain in full, with the rest retrieved from reference TRBV7-8 and TRBJ1-5, is GAGVSQSPRYKVAKRGQDVALRCDPISGHVSLFWYQQALGQGPEFLTYFQNEAQLDKSGLPSDRFFAERPEGSVSTLKIQRTQQEDSAVYLCASSFGGYDQPQHFGDGTRLSIL.